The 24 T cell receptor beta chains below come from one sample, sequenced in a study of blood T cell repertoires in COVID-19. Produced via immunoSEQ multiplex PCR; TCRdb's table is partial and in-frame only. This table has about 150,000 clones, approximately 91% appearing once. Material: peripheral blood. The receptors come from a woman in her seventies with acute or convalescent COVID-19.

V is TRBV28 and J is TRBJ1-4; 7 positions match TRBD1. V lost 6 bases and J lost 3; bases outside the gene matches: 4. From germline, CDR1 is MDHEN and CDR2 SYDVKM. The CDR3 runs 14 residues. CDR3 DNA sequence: TGTGCCAGCAGGCCGGGACAGCCTAATGAAAAACTGTTTTTT. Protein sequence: CASRPGQPNEKLFF.

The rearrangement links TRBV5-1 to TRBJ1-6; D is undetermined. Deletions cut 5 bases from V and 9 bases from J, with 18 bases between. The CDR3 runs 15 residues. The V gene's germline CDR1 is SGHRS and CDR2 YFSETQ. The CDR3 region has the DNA TGCGCCAGCAGGTTTTCCGGGTTCCTTAGTTCACCCCTCCACTTT. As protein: CASRFSGFLSSPLHF. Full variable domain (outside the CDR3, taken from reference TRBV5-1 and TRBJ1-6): KAGVTQTPRYLIKTRGQQVTLSCSPISGHRSVSWYQQTPGQGLQFLFEYFSETQRNKGNFPGRFSGRQFSNSRSEMNVSTLELGDSALYLCASRFSGFLSSPLHFGNGTRLTVT.

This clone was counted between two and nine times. CDR3 in amino acids: CASSLKGRDRGQAFF. For the CDR3, the DNA is TGTGCCAGCAGCTTAAAAGGCCGTGACAGGGGGCAGGCTTTCTTT. V usage is TRBV7-3 and J usage is TRBJ1-1; 10 bases line up with TRBD1. With 1 base clipped from V and 11 bases from J, the junction kept 10 bases outside the gene matches. The CDR3 covers 15 residues. CDR1 and CDR2 from the germline V gene are SGHTA and FQGTGA.

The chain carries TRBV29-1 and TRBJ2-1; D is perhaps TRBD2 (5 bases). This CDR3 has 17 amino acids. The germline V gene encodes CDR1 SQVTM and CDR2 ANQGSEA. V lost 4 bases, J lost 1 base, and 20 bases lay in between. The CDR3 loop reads CSVAIGGRGRSYNEQFF. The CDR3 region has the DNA TGCAGCGTTGCCATAGGTGGGAGAGGGAGATCCTACAATGAGCAGTTCTTC.

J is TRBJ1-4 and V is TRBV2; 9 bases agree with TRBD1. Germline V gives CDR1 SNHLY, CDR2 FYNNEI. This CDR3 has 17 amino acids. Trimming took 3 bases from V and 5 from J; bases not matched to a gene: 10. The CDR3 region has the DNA TGTGCCAGCAGTGACCCATCCCCCGGGACAGGGAATGAAAAACTGTTTTTT. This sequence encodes CASSDPSPGTGNEKLFF.

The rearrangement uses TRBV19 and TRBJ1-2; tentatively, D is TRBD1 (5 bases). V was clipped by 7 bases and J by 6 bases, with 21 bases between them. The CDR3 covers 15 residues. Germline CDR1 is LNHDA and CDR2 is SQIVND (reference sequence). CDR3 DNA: TGTGCCAGTAATCCCCAGCTGTGGGGGGGAGATGGCTACACCTTC. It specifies CASNPQLWGGDGYTF.

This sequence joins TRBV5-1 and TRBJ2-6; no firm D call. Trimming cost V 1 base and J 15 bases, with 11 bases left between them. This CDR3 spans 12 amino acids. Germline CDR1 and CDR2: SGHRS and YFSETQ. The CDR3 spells CASSLNVVDLTF. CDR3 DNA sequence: TGCGCCAGCAGCTTGAACGTAGTAGACCTGACTTTC.

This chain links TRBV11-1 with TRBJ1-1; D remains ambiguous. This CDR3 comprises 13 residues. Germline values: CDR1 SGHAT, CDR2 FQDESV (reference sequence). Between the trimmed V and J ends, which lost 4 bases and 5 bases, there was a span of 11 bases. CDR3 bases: TGTGCCAGCAGCTCCACCCTCGGGACTGAAGCTTTCTTT. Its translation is CASSSTLGTEAFF.

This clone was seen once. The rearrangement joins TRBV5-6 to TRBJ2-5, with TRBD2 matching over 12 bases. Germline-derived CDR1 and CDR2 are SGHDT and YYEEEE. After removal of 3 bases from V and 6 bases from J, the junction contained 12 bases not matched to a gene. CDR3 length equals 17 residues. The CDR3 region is CASSYRLAGDLSQTQYF. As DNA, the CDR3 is TGTGCCAGCAGCTACCGACTAGCGGGGGACCTCAGCCAGACCCAGTACTTC.

The CDR3 nucleotides are TGCAGCGTTTCCCGGGACAGACATCAAGAGACCCAGTACTTC. The encoded protein is CSVSRDRHQETQYF. The rearrangement joins TRBV29-1 to TRBJ2-5, with 7 positions matching TRBD1. V shed 5 bases, J shed 2 bases, and the junction held 8 bases outside the gene matches. Germline V gene lookup returns CDR1 SQVTM and CDR2 ANQGSEA. This CDR3 spans 14 amino acids. Supplemented by reference TRBV29-1 and TRBJ2-5, the full variable domain reads SAVISQKPSRDICQRGTSLTIQCQVDSQVTMMFWYRQQPGQSLTLIATANQGSEATYESGFVIDKFPISRPNLTFSTLTVSNMSPEDSSIYLCSVSRDRHQETQYFGPGTRLLVL.

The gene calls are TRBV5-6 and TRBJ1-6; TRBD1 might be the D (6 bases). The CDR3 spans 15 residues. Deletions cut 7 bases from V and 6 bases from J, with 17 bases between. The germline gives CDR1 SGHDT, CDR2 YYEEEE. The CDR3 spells CASVRQGMSNSPLHF. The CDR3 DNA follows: TGTGCCAGCGTGCGTCAGGGGATGAGTAATTCACCCCTCCACTTT.

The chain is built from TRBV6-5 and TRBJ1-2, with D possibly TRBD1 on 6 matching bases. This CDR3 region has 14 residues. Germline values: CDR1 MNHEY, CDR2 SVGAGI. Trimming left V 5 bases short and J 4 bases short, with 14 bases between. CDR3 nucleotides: TGTGCCAGCAGTCTCGGACAGCTAAGCTATGGCTACACCTTC. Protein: CASSLGQLSYGYTF.

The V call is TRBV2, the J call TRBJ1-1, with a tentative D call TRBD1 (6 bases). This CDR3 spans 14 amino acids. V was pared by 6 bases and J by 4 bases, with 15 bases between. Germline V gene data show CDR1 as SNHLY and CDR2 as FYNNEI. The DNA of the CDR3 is TGTGCCAGCAGCGGGGACATTTTAGGCACTGAAGCTTTCTTT. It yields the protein CASSGDILGTEAFF.

CDR3: CASSQPPAGTGSGKLFF. Here the CDR3 DNA reads TGCGCCAGCAGCCAACCCCCCGCCGGGACAGGGAGCGGCAAACTGTTTTTT. V gene TRBV4-3 combines with J gene TRBJ1-4; 9 bases match TRBD1. The CDR3 loop spans 17 amino acids. In germline, CDR1 is LGHNA, CDR2 YSLEER. V was pared by 2 bases and J by 11 bases, with 15 bases of the junction left unmatched.

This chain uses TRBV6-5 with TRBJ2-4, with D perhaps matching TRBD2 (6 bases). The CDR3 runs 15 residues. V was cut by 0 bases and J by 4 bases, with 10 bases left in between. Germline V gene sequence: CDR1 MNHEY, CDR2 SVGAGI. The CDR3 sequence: CASSYSGSGKNIQYF. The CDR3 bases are TGTGCCAGCAGTTACTCGGGTAGCGGAAAAAACATTCAGTACTTC.

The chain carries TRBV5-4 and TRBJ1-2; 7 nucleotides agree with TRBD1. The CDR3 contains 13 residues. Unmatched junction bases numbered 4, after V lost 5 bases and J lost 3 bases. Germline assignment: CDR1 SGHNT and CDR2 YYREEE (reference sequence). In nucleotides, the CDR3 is TGTGCCAGCAGACCAACAGGGGACTATGGCTACACCTTC. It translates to CASRPTGDYGYTF.

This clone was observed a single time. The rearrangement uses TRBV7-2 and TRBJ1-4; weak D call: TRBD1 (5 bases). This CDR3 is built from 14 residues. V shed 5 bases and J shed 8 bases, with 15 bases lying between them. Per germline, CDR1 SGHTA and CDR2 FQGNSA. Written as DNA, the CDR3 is TGTGCCAGCAGCCCCGGACAACGACGCGAAAAACTGTTTTTT. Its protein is CASSPGQRREKLFF.

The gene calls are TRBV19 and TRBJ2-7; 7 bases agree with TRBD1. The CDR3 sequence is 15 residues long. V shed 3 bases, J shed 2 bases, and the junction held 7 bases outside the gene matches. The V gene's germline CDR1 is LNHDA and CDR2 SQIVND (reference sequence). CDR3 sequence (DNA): TGTGCCAGTAGTATCCGAGGGGGCTCTACCTACGAGCAGTACTTC. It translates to CASSIRGGSTYEQYF.

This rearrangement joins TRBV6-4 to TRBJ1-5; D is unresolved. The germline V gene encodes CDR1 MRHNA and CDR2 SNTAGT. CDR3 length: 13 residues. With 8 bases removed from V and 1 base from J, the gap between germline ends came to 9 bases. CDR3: CASSRESNQPQHF. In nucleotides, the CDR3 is TGTGCCAGCTCTAGGGAGAGCAATCAGCCCCAGCATTTT.

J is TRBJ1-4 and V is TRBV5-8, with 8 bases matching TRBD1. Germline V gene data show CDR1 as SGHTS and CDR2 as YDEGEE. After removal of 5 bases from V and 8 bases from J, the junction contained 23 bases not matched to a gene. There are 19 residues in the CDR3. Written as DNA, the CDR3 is TGTGCCAGCAGTCGGATAAAATTTGAAAAGACAGGGGAAAGAGAAAAACTGTTTTTT. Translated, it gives CASSRIKFEKTGEREKLFF.

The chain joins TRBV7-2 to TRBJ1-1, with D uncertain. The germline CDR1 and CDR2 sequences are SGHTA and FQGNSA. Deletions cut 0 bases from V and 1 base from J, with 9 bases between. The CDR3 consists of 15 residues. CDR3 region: CASSLAWRQNTEAFF. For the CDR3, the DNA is TGTGCCAGCAGCTTAGCGTGGCGACAGAACACTGAAGCTTTCTTT.

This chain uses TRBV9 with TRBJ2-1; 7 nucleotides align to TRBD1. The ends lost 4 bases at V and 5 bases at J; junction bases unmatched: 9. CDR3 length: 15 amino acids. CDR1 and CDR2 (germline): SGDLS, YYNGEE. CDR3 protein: CASSRAGTDNNEQFF. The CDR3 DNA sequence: TGTGCCAGCAGCCGCGCCGGGACAGACAACAATGAGCAGTTCTTC.

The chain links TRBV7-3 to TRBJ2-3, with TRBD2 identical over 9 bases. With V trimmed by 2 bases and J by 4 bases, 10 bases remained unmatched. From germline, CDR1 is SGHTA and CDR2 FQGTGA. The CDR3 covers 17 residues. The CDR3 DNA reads TGTGCCAGCAGCTTAGCCTCACGGGGACTAGCAGCAGATACGCAGTATTTT. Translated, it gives CASSLASRGLAADTQYF.

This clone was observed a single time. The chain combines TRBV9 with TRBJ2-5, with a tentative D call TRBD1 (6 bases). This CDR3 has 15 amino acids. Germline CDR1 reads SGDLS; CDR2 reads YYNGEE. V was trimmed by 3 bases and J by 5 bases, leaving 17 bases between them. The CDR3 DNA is TGTGCCAGCAGCGCACAGGGTAGGAAGAAGGAGACCCAGTACTTC. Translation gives CASSAQGRKKETQYF.